This is a list of T cell receptor beta chains from one sample in a study of Graves' ophthalmopathy and Graves' hyperthyroidism. TCRdb re-derived calls from the multiplex PCR reads in MiXCR, one entry per CDR3 protein. The repertoire includes 580,000 or so distinct CDR3 sequences, 39% of them detected once, and approximately 4.1% sits in the top ten. The sequenced sample was peripheral blood or thyroid tissue (not recorded which). These receptors all come from an adult man with Graves' hyperthyroidism. Each CDR3 is given with its conserved first and last residue. A D gene is named only where the DNA matches it firmly. Rows may omit the clone size; those that give it use once, few, many or a size class.

j_gene: TRBJ2-7; abundance: few; v_gene: TRBV2; d_gene: NA; CDR3nt: TGTGCCAGCAGTGAAGTCCGGGCGGCTAACGAGCAGTACTTC; CDR3aa: CASSEVRAANEQYF
j_gene: TRBJ1-5; abundance: NA; v_gene: TRBV12-3/TRBV12-4; d_gene: TRBD1; CDR3nt: TGTGCCAGCAGTCCGAGGACAGGGGTCCAGCCCCAGCATTTT; CDR3aa: CASSPRTGVQPQHF
j_gene: TRBJ1-1; abundance: many; v_gene: TRBV29-1; d_gene: TRBD1; CDR3nt: TGCAGCGTTGATGGGTCGACAGGGGGCTGGGGGACTGAAGCTTTCTTT; CDR3aa: CSVDGSTGGWGTEAFF
j_gene: TRBJ2-2; abundance: NA; v_gene: TRBV20-1; d_gene: NA; CDR3nt: TGCAGTGCTAGAATGCTGGGGCAGGGCCGCTACACCGGGGAGCTGTTTTTT; CDR3aa: CSARMLGQGRYTGELFF
j_gene: TRBJ2-7; abundance: NA; v_gene: TRBV3-1; d_gene: TRBD2; CDR3nt: TGTGCCAGCAGCCAAGCAGGGACTATCTCCTACGAGCAGTACTTC; CDR3aa: CASSQAGTISYEQYF
j_gene: TRBJ1-6; abundance: many; v_gene: TRBV25-1; d_gene: NA; CDR3nt: TGTGCCAGCAGTGAATTTGGGAAGGATCGTTCACCCCTCCACTTT; CDR3aa: CASSEFGKDRSPLHF
j_gene: TRBJ1-3; abundance: NA; v_gene: TRBV19; d_gene: TRBD1; CDR3nt: TGTGCCAGTAGTACCCCAGGGGGCTCTGGAAACACCATATATTTT; CDR3aa: CASSTPGGSGNTIYF
j_gene: TRBJ2-7; abundance: NA; v_gene: TRBV10-2; d_gene: NA; CDR3nt: TGCGCCAGCAGTGGTACAGGGAAGTACGAGCAGTACTTC; CDR3aa: CASSGTGKYEQYF
j_gene: TRBJ1-2; abundance: many; v_gene: TRBV29-1; d_gene: NA; CDR3nt: TGCAGCGTCCTACAGGGCCTCTATGGCTACACCTTC; CDR3aa: CSVLQGLYGYTF
j_gene: TRBJ2-4; abundance: NA; v_gene: TRBV7-6; d_gene: NA; CDR3nt: TGTGCCAGCAGCTTAGCCCCGACGGGAGCCAAAAACATTCAGTACTTC; CDR3aa: CASSLAPTGAKNIQYF
j_gene: TRBJ1-1; abundance: NA; v_gene: TRBV30; d_gene: NA; CDR3nt: TGTGCCTGGAGTGTACGAGGGGACACTGAAGCTTTCTTT; CDR3aa: CAWSVRGDTEAFF
j_gene: TRBJ2-7; abundance: once; v_gene: TRBV7-9; d_gene: TRBD1; CDR3nt: TGTGCCAGCAGCTGGACCGGGACAGGGCTCTACGAGCAGTACTTC; CDR3aa: CASSWTGTGLYEQYF
j_gene: TRBJ2-3; abundance: NA; v_gene: TRBV5-4; d_gene: TRBD2; CDR3nt: TGTGCCAGCAGCAAACCCGGGGGGGGGGCAGATACGCAGTATTTT; CDR3aa: CASSKPGGGADTQYF
j_gene: TRBJ2-3; abundance: few; v_gene: TRBV2; d_gene: TRBD2; CDR3nt: TGTGCCAGCAGTGAAGTGGCAACTAGCGGGGGCGGCACAGATACGCAGTATTTT; CDR3aa: CASSEVATSGGGTDTQYF
j_gene: TRBJ2-1; abundance: NA; v_gene: TRBV19; d_gene: TRBD2; CDR3nt: TGTGCCAGTAGTCCGAGTCCGGGACTAGCGGATTACAATGAGCAGTTCTTC; CDR3aa: CASSPSPGLADYNEQFF
j_gene: TRBJ2-7; abundance: NA; v_gene: TRBV4-2; d_gene: TRBD2; CDR3nt: TGTGCCAGCGCACCAAGGGGCGGGAGCAGGTACGAGCAGTACTTC; CDR3aa: CASAPRGGSRYEQYF
j_gene: TRBJ2-2; abundance: many; v_gene: TRBV9; d_gene: NA; CDR3nt: TGTGCCAGCAGCGGGTCGATCACCGGGGAGCTGTTTTTT; CDR3aa: CASSGSITGELFF
j_gene: TRBJ1-1; abundance: NA; v_gene: TRBV5-6; d_gene: NA; CDR3nt: TGTGCCAGCAGCTTACTCGGGGGATCCACTGAAGCTTTCTTT; CDR3aa: CASSLLGGSTEAFF
j_gene: TRBJ1-4; abundance: many; v_gene: TRBV7-9; d_gene: NA; CDR3nt: TGTGCCAGCAGCTCGCCACATCAGGATTGGGAAAAACTGTTTTTT; CDR3aa: CASSSPHQDWEKLFF
j_gene: TRBJ1-2; abundance: NA; v_gene: TRBV12-3/TRBV12-4; d_gene: NA; CDR3nt: TGTGCCAGCAGTAATTATGATATGAGGGACGTCTACTATGGCTACACCTTC; CDR3aa: CASSNYDMRDVYYGYTF
j_gene: TRBJ2-3; abundance: NA; v_gene: TRBV2; d_gene: NA; CDR3nt: TGTGCCAGCAGTCTAAGAATCGCCCTAACAGATACGCAGTATTTT; CDR3aa: CASSLRIALTDTQYF
j_gene: TRBJ1-1; abundance: few; v_gene: TRBV2; d_gene: TRBD1; CDR3nt: TGTGCCAGCAGCCGACAGGGGGGGCCCACTGAAGCTTTCTTT; CDR3aa: CASSRQGGPTEAFF
j_gene: TRBJ2-7; abundance: many; v_gene: TRBV12-3/TRBV12-4; d_gene: TRBD2; CDR3nt: TGTGCCAGCAGTCTAGCGGGAGTGGCCTACGAGCAGTACTTC; CDR3aa: CASSLAGVAYEQYF
j_gene: TRBJ1-1; abundance: NA; v_gene: TRBV10-3; d_gene: NA; CDR3nt: TGTGCCATCAGTGACCTGGCAGGGACGTTGGAGAACACTGAAGCTTTCTTT; CDR3aa: CAISDLAGTLENTEAFF
j_gene: TRBJ2-3; abundance: NA; v_gene: TRBV7-3; d_gene: NA; CDR3nt: TGTGCCAGCAGCTTTGGCGGGGCGAGTGGGGATACGCAGTATTTT; CDR3aa: CASSFGGASGDTQYF
j_gene: TRBJ2-7; abundance: NA; v_gene: TRBV13; d_gene: NA; CDR3nt: TGTGCCAGCAGCTTACTTAACTACGAGCAGTACTTC; CDR3aa: CASSLLNYEQYF
j_gene: TRBJ1-2; abundance: NA; v_gene: TRBV3-1; d_gene: NA; CDR3nt: TGTGCCAGCAGCTCCCCTAAGGCTAACTATGGCTACACCTTC; CDR3aa: CASSSPKANYGYTF
j_gene: TRBJ2-7; abundance: few; v_gene: TRBV5-1; d_gene: TRBD2; CDR3nt: TGCGCCAGCAGCTCCAGGGGAGCGGGAGGCTACGAGCAGTACTTC; CDR3aa: CASSSRGAGGYEQYF
j_gene: TRBJ1-1; abundance: NA; v_gene: TRBV6-5; d_gene: TRBD1; CDR3nt: TGTGCCAGCAGTTACATGGGACAGCTGAACACTGAAGCTTTCTTT; CDR3aa: CASSYMGQLNTEAFF
j_gene: TRBJ1-4; abundance: many; v_gene: TRBV15; d_gene: NA; CDR3nt: TGTGCCACCAGCAGAGGCGGGACGGCACTTCAAAAACTGTTTTTT; CDR3aa: CATSRGGTALQKLFF
j_gene: TRBJ1-6; abundance: many; v_gene: TRBV7-2; d_gene: TRBD1; CDR3nt: TGTGCCAGCAGCCCTAGACAGGGGCGGGATTCACCCCTCCACTTT; CDR3aa: CASSPRQGRDSPLHF
j_gene: TRBJ2-5; abundance: few; v_gene: TRBV18; d_gene: NA; CDR3nt: TGTGCCAGCTCACCACGGGCGTCTCAAGAGACCCAGTACTTC; CDR3aa: CASSPRASQETQYF
j_gene: TRBJ2-3; abundance: few; v_gene: TRBV7-8; d_gene: NA; CDR3nt: TGTGCCAGCAGCTTAGACACACACCGCACAGATACGCAGTATTTT; CDR3aa: CASSLDTHRTDTQYF
j_gene: TRBJ2-7; abundance: NA; v_gene: TRBV29-1; d_gene: NA; CDR3nt: TGCAGCAGTTTAAACAGGGCATCCTACGAGCAGTACTTC; CDR3aa: CSSLNRASYEQYF